Listed below are T cell receptor beta chains from one sample, sequenced in a study of response to subunit inactivated influenza vaccine. TCRdb re-called the RT-PCR reads through MiXCR, storing one row per CDR3 protein. Of approximately 680,000 distinct CDR3 sequences in the sample, roughly 14% are singletons; the top ten hold roughly 11%. The specimen comprised PBMCs from blood, sampled 11 to 12 days after vaccination. The receptors stem from a man in his forties or fifties who received an inactivated influenza vaccine. Both conserved end residues are part of each CDR3. The D gene is left open where the match is weak. Size is stated for part of the rows, as once, few or many counts, or as a class when the clone is expanded.

d_gene	abundance	v_gene	j_gene	CDR3nt	CDR3aa
.	.	TRBV2	TRBJ1-1	TGTGCCAGCACCCCGGACAGAGGAACTGAAGCTTTCTTT	CASTPDRGTEAFF
.	few	TRBV29-1	TRBJ2-1	TGCAGCGTTGGTGTAAGCTCCTACAATGAGCAGTTCTTC	CSVGVSSYNEQFF
TRBD2	.	TRBV12-3/TRBV12-4	TRBJ2-2	TGTGCCAGCAGCCCGACTAGCGGGAGAATTAACGGGGAGCTGTTTTTT	CASSPTSGRINGELFF
TRBD2	.	TRBV3-1	TRBJ2-5	TGTGCCAGCAGCGCGACGGGAGGCCCAGGAGAGACCCAGTACTTC	CASSATGGPGETQYF
TRBD1	.	TRBV27	TRBJ2-2	TGTGCCAGCAGCTGGACAGGGGGCTTTCCCGGGGAGCTGTTTTTT	CASSWTGGFPGELFF
.	.	TRBV3-1	TRBJ1-1	TGTGCCAGCAGCCAAGTTGCCGGGGGCACTGAAGCTTTCTTT	CASSQVAGGTEAFF
.	many	TRBV28	TRBJ2-5	TGTGCCAGCAGTTTAGCCCCCACAGGTCGAGCAGAGACCCAGTACTTC	CASSLAPTGRAETQYF
.	.	TRBV28	TRBJ2-1	TGTGCCAGCATCCAGTCGGATCTCTTCTACAATGAGCAGTTCTTC	CASIQSDLFYNEQFF
TRBD1	.	TRBV3-1	TRBJ1-1	TGTGCCAGCAGCCAAGATCGGACAGGGGGATTAACTGAAGCTTTCTTT	CASSQDRTGGLTEAFF
.	few	TRBV20-1	TRBJ1-1	TGCAGTGCTAGAAAGGGACAACCGAACACTGAAGCTTTCTTT	CSARKGQPNTEAFF
TRBD1	.	TRBV29-1	TRBJ2-3	TGCAGCGTTGATGATGGGCCAGGGGGCTGGTTTAGCACAGATACGCAGTATTTT	CSVDDGPGGWFSTDTQYF
TRBD1	few	TRBV7-9	TRBJ2-7	TGTGCCAGCAGCTTAAAGGGACAGGGAAGCGAGCAGTACTTC	CASSLKGQGSEQYF
.	many	TRBV4-3	TRBJ1-6	TGCGCCAGCAGCCAAGGAGGACAGTATAATTCACCCCTCCACTTT	CASSQGGQYNSPLHF
TRBD2	.	TRBV11-2	TRBJ2-1	TGTGCCAGCAGCAGGGGGACTAGCTACAATGAGCAGTTCTTC	CASSRGTSYNEQFF
.	few	TRBV3-1	TRBJ2-2	TGTGCCAGCAGCCAAGCTCTCCTACTGAACACCGGGGAGCTGTTTTTT	CASSQALLLNTGELFF
TRBD2	many	TRBV6-4	TRBJ2-1	TGTGCCAGCAGCCCGCGGTGGGGACTAGCGCCGCTTAGCTCCTACAATGAGCAGTTCTTC	CASSPRWGLAPLSSYNEQFF
TRBD1	.	TRBV3-1	TRBJ2-6	TGTGCCAGCTGCCCGGCCGGACGGACAGGATTTACTGGGGCCAACGTCCTGACTTTC	CASCPAGRTGFTGANVLTF
.	few	TRBV18	TRBJ2-5	TGTGCCAGCTCACCACTCTCCACATCAGAGACCCAGTACTTC	CASSPLSTSETQYF
TRBD2	few	TRBV12-3/TRBV12-4	TRBJ2-1	TGTGCCAGCAGTTTTATGACTAGCGGGGGAAATGAGCAGTTCTTC	CASSFMTSGGNEQFF
.	.	TRBV12-3/TRBV12-4	TRBJ2-3	TGTGCCAGCAGCCCGGACCCCCCGAACACAGATACGCAGTATTTT	CASSPDPPNTDTQYF
.	once	TRBV7-2	TRBJ1-4	TGTGCCAGCAGGTTAAGCGGGAATGAAAAACTGTTTTTT	CASRLSGNEKLFF
TRBD2	.	TRBV20-1	TRBJ2-2	TGCAGTGCTCCGAGAAGGGGAGGGTCCGGGGAGCTGTTTTTT	CSAPRRGGSGELFF
.	many	TRBV20-1	TRBJ2-1	TGCAGTGCTAGAGATCGTAGCGGGCTACTGACAGGTGAGCAGTTCTTC	CSARDRSGLLTGEQFF
.	few	TRBV7-6	TRBJ2-2	TGTGCCAGCAGCACCCAAGGGGGGTTTGACGGGGAGCTGTTTTTT	CASSTQGGFDGELFF
.	few	TRBV6-1	TRBJ1-5	TGTGCCAGCAGACCTAACAGGGCGTTTGGCAATCAGCCCCAGCATTTT	CASRPNRAFGNQPQHF
TRBD1	.	TRBV6-1	TRBJ1-2	TGTGCAAGCACAAGGACAGGGCGAGGCTACACCTTC	CASTRTGRGYTF
.	.	TRBV29-1	TRBJ2-6	TGCAGCGTTGGTCGAGGTGGCGGGGCCAACGTCCTGACTTTC	CSVGRGGGANVLTF
TRBD1	.	TRBV11-2	TRBJ2-2	TGTGCCAGCAGCCCGCAACAGGGGGCGAGCACCGGGGAGCTGTTTTTT	CASSPQQGASTGELFF
.	.	TRBV11-2	TRBJ1-2	TGTGCCAGCAGCCCTGTCTCTGGCAGGGGAGATGGCTACACCTTC	CASSPVSGRGDGYTF